This T cell receptor (beta chain) is drawn from a study of cytotoxic CD8 clonotypes in ibrutinib-treated CLL. V lost 0 bases, J lost 5 bases, and 6 bases stayed unmatched. Germline V gives CDR1 SGHRS, CDR2 YFSETQ. This CDR3 comprises 15 residues. About 2 micrograms of genomic DNA came from cryopreserved PBMCs for TCR beta libraries. Libraries were prepared by immunoSEQ multiplex PCR; TCRdb keeps only in-frame clonotypes and omits some of them. The table includes about 160,000 clones, around 84% detected once. The specimen comprised PBMCs, sampled after 12 months of ibrutinib treatment. The chain couples TRBV5-1 to TRBJ2-7, with 9 positions matching TRBD1. The TCR originated in a human donor with chronic lymphocytic leukemia. CDR3 protein: CASSLDGDRANEQYF. The CDR3 nucleotides are TGCGCCAGCAGCTTGGATGGGGACAGGGCCAACGAGCAGTACTTC. Together with reference TRBV5-1 and TRBJ2-7, the CDR3 gives the full variable domain: KAGVTQTPRYLIKTRGQQVTLSCSPISGHRSVSWYQQTPGQGLQFLFEYFSETQRNKGNFPGRFSGRQFSNSRSEMNVSTLELGDSALYLCASSLDGDRANEQYFGPGTRLTVT.